Detailed here is one T cell receptor (beta chain). Trimming removed 4 bases from V and 7 bases from J; junction bases left unmatched: 3. Germline V gene lookup returns CDR1 SGHTA and CDR2 FQGNSA. The CDR3 sequence is 14 residues long. The sample belongs to a study of T cell responses to AZD1222 COVID-19 vaccine. Produced via immunoSEQ multiplex PCR; TCRdb's table is partial and in-frame only. Counted here are under 150,000 clones, around nine tenths occurring once; the ten biggest clones make up about 1.1%. This TCR came from an adult who received the AZD1222 COVID-19 vaccine. The chain carries TRBV7-2 and TRBJ1-6, with 8 nucleotides matching TRBD1. Material: peripheral blood, obtained 28 days after the second AZD1222 dose. This CDR3 is CASSSRTGNSPLHF. CDR3 in DNA: TGTGCCAGCAGCTCGCGGACAGGGAATTCACCCCTCCACTTT.